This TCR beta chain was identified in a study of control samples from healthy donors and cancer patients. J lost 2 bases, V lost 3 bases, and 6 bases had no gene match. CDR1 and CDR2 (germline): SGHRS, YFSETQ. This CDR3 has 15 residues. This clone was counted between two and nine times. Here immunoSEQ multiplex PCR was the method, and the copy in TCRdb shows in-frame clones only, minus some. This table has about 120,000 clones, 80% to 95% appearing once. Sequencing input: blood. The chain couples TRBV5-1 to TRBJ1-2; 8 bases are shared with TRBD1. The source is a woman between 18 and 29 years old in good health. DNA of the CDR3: TGCGCCAGCAGCTCCTCACAGGGGGACAACTATGGCTACACCTTC. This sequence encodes CASSSSQGDNYGYTF.